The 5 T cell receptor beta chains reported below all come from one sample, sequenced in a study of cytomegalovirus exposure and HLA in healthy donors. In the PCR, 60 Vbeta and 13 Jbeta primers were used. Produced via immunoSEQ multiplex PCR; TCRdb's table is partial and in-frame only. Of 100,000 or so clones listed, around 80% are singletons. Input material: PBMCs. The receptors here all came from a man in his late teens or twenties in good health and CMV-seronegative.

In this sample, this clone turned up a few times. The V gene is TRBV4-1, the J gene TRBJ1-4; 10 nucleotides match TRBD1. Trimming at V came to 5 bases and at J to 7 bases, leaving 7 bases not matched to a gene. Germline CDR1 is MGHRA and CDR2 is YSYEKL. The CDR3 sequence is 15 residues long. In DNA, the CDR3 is TGCGCCAGCAGCAAACGACAGGGGGCCGTTGAAAAACTGTTTTTT. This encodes CASSKRQGAVEKLFF.

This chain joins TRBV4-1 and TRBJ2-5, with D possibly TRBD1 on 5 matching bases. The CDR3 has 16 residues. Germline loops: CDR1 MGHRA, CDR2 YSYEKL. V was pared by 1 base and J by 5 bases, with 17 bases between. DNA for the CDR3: TGCGCCAGCAGCCAAGTGGGGCAGGGTTTTAGGGAGACCCAGTACTTC. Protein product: CASSQVGQGFRETQYF.

CDR3 in amino acids: CASSLRDFSGSDEQFF. The DNA for the CDR3 is TGTGCCAGCAGTTTACGGGACTTCAGCGGGAGCGATGAGCAGTTCTTC. V and J are TRBV27 and TRBJ2-1, with 8 nucleotides matching TRBD2. Trimming took 2 bases from V and 8 from J; bases not matched to a gene: 11. The length of the CDR3 is 16 residues. Germline V gene sequence: CDR1 MNHEY, CDR2 SMNVEV (reference sequence).

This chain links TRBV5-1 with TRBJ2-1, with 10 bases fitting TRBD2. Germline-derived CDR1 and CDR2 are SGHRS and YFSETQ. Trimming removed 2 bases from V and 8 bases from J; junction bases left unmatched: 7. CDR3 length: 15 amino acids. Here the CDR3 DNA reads TGCGCCAGCAGCTTAGCGGGAGGGCCCGAGGATGAGCAGTTCTTC. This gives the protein CASSLAGGPEDEQFF.

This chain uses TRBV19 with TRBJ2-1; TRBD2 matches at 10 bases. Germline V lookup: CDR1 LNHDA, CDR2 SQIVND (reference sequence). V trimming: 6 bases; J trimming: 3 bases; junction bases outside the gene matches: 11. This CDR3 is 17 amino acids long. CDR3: CASSNLGTSGIYNEQFF. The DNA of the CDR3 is TGTGCCAGTAGCAACCTCGGTACTAGCGGGATCTACAATGAGCAGTTCTTC.